Listed below are T cell receptor beta chains from one sample, sequenced in a study of CXCR3-negative and CXCR3-positive naive CD8 T cells. TCRdb reanalyzed the 5' RACE reads and collapses them to one entry per CDR3 protein, without DNA. Listed are 100,000 to 150,000 distinct CDR3 sequences; 0.41% falls within the top ten. The specimen sequenced was naive CXCR3+ CD8+ T cells from blood. Receptor source: a human donor in good health. Some clones in this sample may be carry-over from other donors' samples. The CDR3 runs from the conserved cysteine through the conserved F or W. The order of the fields is CDR3 protein, V gene, J gene.

CASSLWAGDPYEQYF	TRBV28	TRBJ2-7
CASSGIDTQYF	TRBV28	TRBJ2-3
CASSPLGKQFF	TRBV7-8	TRBJ2-1
CASSLYGQVYNEQFF	TRBV28	TRBJ2-1
CSASRLGISYEQYF	TRBV20-1	TRBJ2-7
CSVEGQGEETQYF	TRBV29-1	TRBJ2-5
CASSLESQGYPEAFF	TRBV5-5	TRBJ1-1
CASSYSGRDPLEQYF	TRBV6-6	TRBJ2-7
CASSLVGSSGGAEETQYF	TRBV7-8	TRBJ2-5
CASSYPRDRGPYEQYF	TRBV23-1	TRBJ2-7
CASSLEVGAGEDTQYF	TRBV7-9	TRBJ2-3
CASSETGDYEQYF	TRBV19	TRBJ2-7
CASRQAGGQETQYF	TRBV27	TRBJ2-5
CASSGVSGVDGTETQYF	TRBV12-3/TRBV12-4	TRBJ2-5
CASSQEFETTELAKNIQYF	TRBV4-2	TRBJ2-4
CASSLVPDDYLTF	TRBV7-3	TRBJ2-6
CASSPIAYEQYF	TRBV7-9	TRBJ2-7
CSVEDMAGGYNEQFF	TRBV29-1	TRBJ2-1
CASSSDTLTQYF	TRBV25-1	TRBJ2-5
CASSLLAGQHNEQFF	TRBV7-2	TRBJ2-1
CASNPAITYNEQFF	TRBV28	TRBJ2-1
CASSLGGGSTEAFF	TRBV7-2	TRBJ1-1
CAIRGTGGSGELFF	TRBV10-3	TRBJ2-2
CASSTHLAGEPYEQYF	TRBV28	TRBJ2-7
CSVLEAGNEKNIQYF	TRBV29-1	TRBJ2-4
CATSESLAGGNNEQFF	TRBV24-1	TRBJ2-1
CSVSNGALGPGQYF	TRBV29-1	TRBJ2-7
CASSPRAGSPYEQYF	TRBV7-9	TRBJ2-7
CAASRDWGEQYF	TRBV15	TRBJ2-7
CASSTPDRAEETQYF	TRBV12-3/TRBV12-4	TRBJ2-5
CASSQQKMGQGLAYEQYF	TRBV4-1	TRBJ2-7
CASSVRDFQYNEQFF	TRBV9	TRBJ2-1
CSVGGDLNTGELFF	TRBV29-1	TRBJ2-2
CASQGAGANVLTF	TRBV7-3	TRBJ2-6
CASSQDWSTGGLNEKFF	TRBV4-1	TRBJ2-1